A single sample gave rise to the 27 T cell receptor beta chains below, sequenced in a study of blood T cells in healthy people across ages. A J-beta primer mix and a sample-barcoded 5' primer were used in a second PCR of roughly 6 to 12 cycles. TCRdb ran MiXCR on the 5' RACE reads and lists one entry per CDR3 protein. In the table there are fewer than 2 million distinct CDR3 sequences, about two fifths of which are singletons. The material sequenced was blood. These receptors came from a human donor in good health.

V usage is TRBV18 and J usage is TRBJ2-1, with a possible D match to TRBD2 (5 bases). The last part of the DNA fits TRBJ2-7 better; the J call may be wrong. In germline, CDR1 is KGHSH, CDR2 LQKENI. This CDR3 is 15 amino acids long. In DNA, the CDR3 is TGTGCCAGCTCACCACTCGAGACCGACTACAATGAGCAGTACTTC. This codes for CASSPLETDYNEQYF.

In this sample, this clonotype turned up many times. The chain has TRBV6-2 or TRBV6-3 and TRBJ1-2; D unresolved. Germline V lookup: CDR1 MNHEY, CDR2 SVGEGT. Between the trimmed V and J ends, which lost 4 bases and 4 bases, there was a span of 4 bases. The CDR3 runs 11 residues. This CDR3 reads CASSSSYGYTF. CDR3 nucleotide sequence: TGTGCCAGCAGTTCCAGCTATGGCTACACCTTC.

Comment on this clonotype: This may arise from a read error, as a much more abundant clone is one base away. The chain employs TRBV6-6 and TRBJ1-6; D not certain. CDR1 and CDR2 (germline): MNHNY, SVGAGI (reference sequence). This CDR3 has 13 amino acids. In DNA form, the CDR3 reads TGTGCCGGCAGTGAGGGATACGATTCACCCCTCCACTTT. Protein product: CAGSEGYDSPLHF.

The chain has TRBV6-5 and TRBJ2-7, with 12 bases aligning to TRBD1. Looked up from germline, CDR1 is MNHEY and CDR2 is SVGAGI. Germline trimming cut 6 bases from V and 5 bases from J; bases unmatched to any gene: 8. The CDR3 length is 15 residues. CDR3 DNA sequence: TGTGCCAGCAGCAAGGGGACAGGGGGCTTCAACGAGCAGTACTTC. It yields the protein CASSKGTGGFNEQYF.

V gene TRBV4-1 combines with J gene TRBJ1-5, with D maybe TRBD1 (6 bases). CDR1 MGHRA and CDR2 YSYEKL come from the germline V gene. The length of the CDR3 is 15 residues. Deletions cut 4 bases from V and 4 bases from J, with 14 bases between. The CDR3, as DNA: TGCGCCAGCAGCCCCACCTGGGACATAAATCAGCCCCAGCATTTT. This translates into CASSPTWDINQPQHF.

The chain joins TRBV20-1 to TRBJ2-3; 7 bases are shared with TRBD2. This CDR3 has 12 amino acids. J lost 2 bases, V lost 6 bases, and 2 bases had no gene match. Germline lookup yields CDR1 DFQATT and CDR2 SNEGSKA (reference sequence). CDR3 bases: TGCAGTGCGGGAGGGTTCACAGATACGCAGTATTTT. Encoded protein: CSAGGFTDTQYF.

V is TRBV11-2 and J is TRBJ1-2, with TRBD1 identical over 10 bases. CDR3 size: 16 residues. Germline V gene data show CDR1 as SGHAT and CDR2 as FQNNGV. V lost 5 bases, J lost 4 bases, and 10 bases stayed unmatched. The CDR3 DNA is TGTGCCAGCAGCGACCGGGACAGGGGAATCTTCTATGGCTACACCTTC. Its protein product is CASSDRDRGIFYGYTF.

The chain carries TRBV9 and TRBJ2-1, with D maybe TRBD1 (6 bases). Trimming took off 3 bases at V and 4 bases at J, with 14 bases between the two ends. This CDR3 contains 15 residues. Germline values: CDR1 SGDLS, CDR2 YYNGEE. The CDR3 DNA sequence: TGTGCCAGCAGCGAGGTTAGCACAGGGTACAATGAGCAGTTCTTC. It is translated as CASSEVSTGYNEQFF.

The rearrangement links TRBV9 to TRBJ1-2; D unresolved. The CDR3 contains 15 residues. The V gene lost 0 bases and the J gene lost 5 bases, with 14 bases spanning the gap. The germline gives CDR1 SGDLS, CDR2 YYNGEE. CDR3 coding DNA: TGTGCCAGCAGCGTAGGGCCGGGGATTTTATATGGCTACACCTTC. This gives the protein CASSVGPGILYGYTF.

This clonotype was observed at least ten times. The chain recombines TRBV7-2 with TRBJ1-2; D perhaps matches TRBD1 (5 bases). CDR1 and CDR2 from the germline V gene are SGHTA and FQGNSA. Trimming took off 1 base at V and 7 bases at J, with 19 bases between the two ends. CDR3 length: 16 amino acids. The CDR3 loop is CASSLDIGRDRPGYTF. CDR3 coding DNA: TGTGCCAGCAGCTTAGATATCGGACGGGACCGACCTGGCTACACCTTC.

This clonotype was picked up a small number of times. DNA for the CDR3: TGCGCCAGCAGCCAAGAGGTCAGTAATTCACCCCTCCACTTT. It encodes CASSQEVSNSPLHF. The chain employs TRBV4-1 and TRBJ1-6; no clear D. The germline V gene encodes CDR1 MGHRA and CDR2 YSYEKL. Trimming took 0 bases from V and 6 from J, leaving 6 bases between them. This CDR3 region has 14 residues.

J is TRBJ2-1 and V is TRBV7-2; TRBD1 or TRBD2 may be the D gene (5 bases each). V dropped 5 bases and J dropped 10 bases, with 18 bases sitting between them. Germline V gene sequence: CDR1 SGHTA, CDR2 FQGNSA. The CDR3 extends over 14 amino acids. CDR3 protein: CASSPRGNRQEQFF. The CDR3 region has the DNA TGTGCCAGCAGCCCTCGGGGCAATCGACAGGAGCAGTTCTTC. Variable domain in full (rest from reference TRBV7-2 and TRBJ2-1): GAGVSQSPSNKVTEKGKDVELRCDPISGHTALYWYRQSLGQGLEFLIYFQGNSAPDKSGLPSDRFSAERTGGSVSTLTIQRTQQEDSAVYLCASSPRGNRQEQFFGPGTRLTVL.

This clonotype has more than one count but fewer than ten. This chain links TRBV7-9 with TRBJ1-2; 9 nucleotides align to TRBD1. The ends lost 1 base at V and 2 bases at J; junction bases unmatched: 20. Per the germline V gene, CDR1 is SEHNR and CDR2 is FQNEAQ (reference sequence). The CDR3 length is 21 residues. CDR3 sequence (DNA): TGTGCCAGCAGCTTAGGTGTTGGACAGGGGTTAGGTGTTTATTTGAACTATGGCTACACCTTC. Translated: CASSLGVGQGLGVYLNYGYTF.

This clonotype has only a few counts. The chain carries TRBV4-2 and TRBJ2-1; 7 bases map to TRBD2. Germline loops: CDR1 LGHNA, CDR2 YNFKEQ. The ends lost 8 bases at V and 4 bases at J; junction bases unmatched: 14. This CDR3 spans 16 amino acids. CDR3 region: CASRRAGTNQYNEQFF. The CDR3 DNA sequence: TGTGCCAGCCGAAGAGCGGGGACTAATCAATACAATGAGCAGTTCTTC.

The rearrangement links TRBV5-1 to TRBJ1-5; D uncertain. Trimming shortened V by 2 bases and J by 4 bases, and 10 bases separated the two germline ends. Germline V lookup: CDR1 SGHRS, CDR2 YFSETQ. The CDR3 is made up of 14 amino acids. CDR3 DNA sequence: TGCGCCAGCAGCTTAGGTCCGATTAATCAGCCCCAGCATTTT. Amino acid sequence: CASSLGPINQPQHF.

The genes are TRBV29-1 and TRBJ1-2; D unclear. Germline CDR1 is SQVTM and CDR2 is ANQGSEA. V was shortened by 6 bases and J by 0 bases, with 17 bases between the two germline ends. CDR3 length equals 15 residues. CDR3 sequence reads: CSVAPPGLTNYGYTF. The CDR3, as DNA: TGCAGCGTGGCCCCCCCGGGCCTTACTAACTATGGCTACACCTTC.

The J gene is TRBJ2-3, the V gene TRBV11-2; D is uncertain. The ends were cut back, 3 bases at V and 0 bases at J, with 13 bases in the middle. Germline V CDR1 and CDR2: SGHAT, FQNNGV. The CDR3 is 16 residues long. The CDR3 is CASSFAPPASTDTQYF. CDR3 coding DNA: TGTGCCAGCAGCTTTGCCCCCCCGGCTAGCACAGATACGCAGTATTTT.

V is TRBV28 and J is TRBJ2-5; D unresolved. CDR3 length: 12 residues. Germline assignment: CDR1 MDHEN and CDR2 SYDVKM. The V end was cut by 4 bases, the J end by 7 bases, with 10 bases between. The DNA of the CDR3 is TGTGCCAGCAGTTCTCTGGGTTGGACCCAGTACTTC. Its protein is CASSSLGWTQYF.

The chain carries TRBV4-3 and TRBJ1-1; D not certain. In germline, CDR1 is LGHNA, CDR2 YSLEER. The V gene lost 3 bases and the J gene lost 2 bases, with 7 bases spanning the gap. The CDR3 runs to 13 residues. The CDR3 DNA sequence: TGCGCCAGCAGCCAGTCGGGTAACACTGAAGCTTTCTTT. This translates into CASSQSGNTEAFF.

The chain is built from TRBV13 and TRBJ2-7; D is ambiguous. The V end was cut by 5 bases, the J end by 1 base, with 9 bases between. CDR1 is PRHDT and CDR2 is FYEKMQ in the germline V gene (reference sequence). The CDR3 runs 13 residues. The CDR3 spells CASSIWNSYEQYF. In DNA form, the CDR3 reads TGTGCCAGCAGCATCTGGAATTCCTACGAGCAGTACTTC.

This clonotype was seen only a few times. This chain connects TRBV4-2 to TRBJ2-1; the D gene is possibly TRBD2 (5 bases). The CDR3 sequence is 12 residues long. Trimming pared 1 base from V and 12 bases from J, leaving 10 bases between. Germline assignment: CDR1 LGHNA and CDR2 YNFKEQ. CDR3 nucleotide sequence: TGTGCCAGCAGCCAAGGGACCGGGGTGCAGTTCTTC. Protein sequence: CASSQGTGVQFF.

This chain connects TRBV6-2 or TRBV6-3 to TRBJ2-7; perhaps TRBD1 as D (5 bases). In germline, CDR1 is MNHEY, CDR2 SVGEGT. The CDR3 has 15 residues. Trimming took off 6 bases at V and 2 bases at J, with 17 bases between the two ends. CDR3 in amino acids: CASSFPRETAYEQYF. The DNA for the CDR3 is TGTGCCAGCAGCTTCCCCAGGGAAACCGCCTACGAGCAGTACTTC.

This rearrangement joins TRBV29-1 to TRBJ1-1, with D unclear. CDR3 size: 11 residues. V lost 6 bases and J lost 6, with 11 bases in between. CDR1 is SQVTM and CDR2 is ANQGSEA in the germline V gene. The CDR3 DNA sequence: TGCAGCGTACCTTTTGGGGCTGAAGCTTTCTTT. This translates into CSVPFGAEAFF.

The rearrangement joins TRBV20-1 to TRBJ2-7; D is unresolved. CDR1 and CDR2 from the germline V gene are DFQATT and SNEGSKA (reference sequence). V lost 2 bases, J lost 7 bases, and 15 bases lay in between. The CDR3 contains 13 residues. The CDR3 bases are TGCAGTGCTAGATATTTGGTCTCGGGTGAGCAGTACTTC. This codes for CSARYLVSGEQYF.

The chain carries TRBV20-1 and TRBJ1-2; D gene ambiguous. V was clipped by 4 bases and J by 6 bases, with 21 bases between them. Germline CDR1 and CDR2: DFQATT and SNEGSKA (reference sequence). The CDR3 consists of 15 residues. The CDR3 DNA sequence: TGCAGTGCTATGGTATCTCTCGCAGGAGACGATGGCTACACCTTC. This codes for CSAMVSLAGDDGYTF.

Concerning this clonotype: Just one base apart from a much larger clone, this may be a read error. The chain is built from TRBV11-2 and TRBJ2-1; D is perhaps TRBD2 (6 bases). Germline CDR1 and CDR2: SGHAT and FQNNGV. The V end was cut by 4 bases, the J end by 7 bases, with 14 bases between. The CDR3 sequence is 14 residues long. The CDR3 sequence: CASSSQLAGNEQFF. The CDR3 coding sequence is TGTGCCAGCAGCTCCCAACTAGCAGGGAATGAGCAGTTCTTC.

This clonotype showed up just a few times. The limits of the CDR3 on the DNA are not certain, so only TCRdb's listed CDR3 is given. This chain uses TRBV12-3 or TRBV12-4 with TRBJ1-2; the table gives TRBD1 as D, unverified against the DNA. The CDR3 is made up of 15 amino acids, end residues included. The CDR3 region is CASSFWPRENYGYTF.